The next 16 T cell receptor beta chains were all read from a single sample in a study of blood T cell repertoires in COVID-19. Sequencing used immunoSEQ multiplex PCR; TCRdb keeps in-frame clones, though not all of them. The sample lists a few hundred thousand clones; around 81% were seen once. The sequencing sample was made of peripheral blood. These receptors were obtained from a woman between 50 and 59 years old with active or convalescent COVID-19.

This chain joins TRBV28 and TRBJ1-1; the match to TRBD1 covers 9 bases. V gave up 8 bases and J gave up 2 bases; unmatched junction bases: 9. CDR1 is MDHEN and CDR2 is SYDVKM in the germline V gene. The CDR3 runs 15 residues. The DNA of the CDR3 is TGTGCCAGCCAAACAGGGGGCTCGGGTAACACTGAAGCTTTCTTT. Translating it yields CASQTGGSGNTEAFF.

The rearrangement uses TRBV4-1 and TRBJ1-2, with D possibly TRBD1 on 5 matching bases. The CDR3 is made up of 15 amino acids. Germline V gene sequence: CDR1 MGHRA, CDR2 YSYEKL. Between the trimmed V and J ends, which lost 4 bases and 0 bases, there was a span of 12 bases. The CDR3 DNA is TGCGCCAGCAGCCCCACGACAGCCGCTAACTATGGCTACACCTTC. Amino acid sequence: CASSPTTAANYGYTF.

This clone has just a few counts. The rearrangement links TRBV5-1 to TRBJ2-1, with TRBD1 as a possible D gene (5 bases). The germline gives CDR1 SGHRS, CDR2 YFSETQ. V lost 2 bases and J lost 2, with 8 bases in between. The CDR3 extends over 14 amino acids. CDR3 nucleotides: TGCGCCAGCAGCTTTAGACAGCCCTACAATGAGCAGTTCTTC. Amino acids: CASSFRQPYNEQFF.

This clone appeared once. The J gene is TRBJ1-2, the V gene TRBV27, with 9 bases aligning to TRBD1. The J segment lost 7 bases and the V segment lost 0 bases, leaving 9 bases of the junction unmatched. This CDR3 region has 16 residues. Germline CDR1 MNHEY, CDR2 SMNVEV (reference sequence). The CDR3 DNA follows: TGTGCCAGCAGTTTATCGAGTGGGACAGGGTTCCTTGGCTACACCTTC. It yields the protein CASSLSSGTGFLGYTF.

The chain uses TRBV6-4 and TRBJ1-1; 10 positions agree with TRBD1. Germline V gene lookup returns CDR1 MRHNA and CDR2 SNTAGT. The CDR3 has 16 amino acids. V lost 9 bases to trimming and J lost 5 bases; unmatched junction nucleotides: 15. The CDR3 DNA reads as TGTGCCAGAGTAGACTCGACAGGGGGCTGGGCGACTGAAGCTTTCTTT. Its translation: CARVDSTGGWATEAFF.

This clone is a singleton in its sample. This rearrangement joins TRBV10-1 to TRBJ2-1; 14 bases match TRBD2. This CDR3 is built from 16 residues. V lost 0 bases, J lost 10 bases, and 5 bases stayed unmatched. The germline CDR1 and CDR2 sequences are WNHNN and SYGVQD (reference sequence). CDR3 DNA sequence: TGCGCCAGCAGTGAGTCGGGACTAGCGGGAGCAGGGGAGCAGTTCTTC. Translating gives CASSESGLAGAGEQFF.

The rearrangement joins TRBV11-3 to TRBJ2-3; 8 nucleotides match TRBD2. The CDR3 sequence is 15 residues long. V lost 8 bases to trimming and J lost 0 bases; unmatched junction nucleotides: 7. Per germline, CDR1 SGHNT and CDR2 YENEEA. The CDR3 region is CASGVSGTSTDTQYF. The CDR3 DNA sequence: TGTGCCAGCGGAGTTAGCGGGACAAGCACAGATACGCAGTATTTT.

CDR3 DNA sequence: TGTGCCAGCAGTAAACAGGGTCTGAACACTGAAGCTTTCTTT. Amino acids: CASSKQGLNTEAFF. The chain carries TRBV28 and TRBJ1-1; maybe TRBD1 (6 bases). Germline lookup yields CDR1 MDHEN and CDR2 SYDVKM. This CDR3 has 14 amino acids. V shed 5 bases and J shed 0 bases, with 10 bases lying between them.

A few counts support this clone. The chain links TRBV7-8 to TRBJ2-7, with 13 bases matching TRBD2. Germline CDR1 is SGHVS and CDR2 is FQNEAQ. The CDR3 runs to 15 residues. The V segment lost 3 bases and the J segment 2 bases; nucleotides outside the gene matches: 1. The CDR3 loop is CASSLGLAGTYEQYF. The CDR3 DNA reads as TGTGCCAGCAGCTTGGGACTAGCGGGAACCTACGAGCAGTACTTC.

The chain recombines TRBV5-6 with TRBJ2-7; TRBD2 matches 8 bases. Germline CDR1 reads SGHDT; CDR2 reads YYEEEE. The V segment lost 1 base and the J segment 1 base; nucleotides outside the gene matches: 1. CDR3 length: 14 residues. This CDR3 reads CASSLTSGSYEQYF. The CDR3 DNA follows: TGTGCCAGCAGCTTGACTAGCGGTTCCTACGAGCAGTACTTC.

This clone was seen only a few times. CDR3 loop: CASRRETEAFF. CDR3 nucleotides: TGCGCCAGCAGACGGGAAACTGAAGCTTTCTTT. This chain joins TRBV10-2 and TRBJ1-1; D gene uncertain. Germline V gives CDR1 WSHSY, CDR2 SAAADI. CDR3 size: 11 residues. Trimming pared 6 bases from V and 5 bases from J, leaving 7 bases between.

The rearrangement links TRBV7-2 to TRBJ1-1; D uncertain. Germline lookup yields CDR1 SGHTA and CDR2 FQGNSA. This CDR3 is 13 amino acids long. Trimming shortened V by 2 bases and J by 0 bases, and 4 bases separated the two germline ends. CDR3 sequence reads: CASSLQMNTEAFF. CDR3 nucleotides: TGTGCCAGCAGCTTACAGATGAACACTGAAGCTTTCTTT.

The V gene is TRBV24-1, the J gene TRBJ1-1, with 8 bases identical to TRBD1. V dropped 4 bases and J dropped 0; count of bases not matched to a gene: 6. The CDR3 loop spans 16 amino acids. The V gene's germline CDR1 is KGHDR and CDR2 SFDVKD. The CDR3 loop is CATSDHGTGMNTEAFF. CDR3 coding DNA: TGTGCCACCAGTGACCACGGGACAGGAATGAACACTGAAGCTTTCTTT.

The chain joins TRBV11-2 to TRBJ1-2; D is unresolved. Germline CDR1 is SGHAT and CDR2 is FQNNGV. The CDR3 spans 13 residues. Trimming took 1 base from V and 1 from J, leaving 4 bases between them. The CDR3 reads CASSLGVNYGYTF. DNA for the CDR3: TGTGCCAGCAGCTTAGGAGTTAACTATGGCTACACCTTC. Full variable domain (remainder filled in from reference TRBV11-2 and TRBJ1-2): EAGVAQSPRYKIIEKRQSVAFWCNPISGHATLYWYQQILGQGPKLLIQFQNNGVVDDSQLPKDRFSAERLKGVDSTLKIQPAKLEDSAVYLCASSLGVNYGYTFGSGTRLTVV.

The chain couples TRBV29-1 to TRBJ2-7; D is undetermined. Germline V gene sequence: CDR1 SQVTM, CDR2 ANQGSEA. The V end was cut by 6 bases, the J end by 2 bases, with 8 bases between. This CDR3 is built from 11 residues. The CDR3 loop is CSVETTYEQYF. Here the CDR3 DNA reads TGCAGCGTAGAGACAACCTACGAGCAGTACTTC.

The chain joins TRBV20-1 to TRBJ1-1, with D hard to call. Germline lookup yields CDR1 DFQATT and CDR2 SNEGSKA (reference sequence). Between the trimmed V and J ends, which lost 3 bases and 1 base, there was a span of 9 bases. The CDR3 length is 13 residues. The chain's CDR3 is CSASGQANTEAFF. The CDR3 region has the DNA TGCAGTGCTAGTGGTCAGGCGAACACTGAAGCTTTCTTT.